These T cell receptor delta chains were read from a single sample in a study of Vδ1+ human thymocytes. TCRdb re-called the multiplex PCR reads through CATT. The sample gives 45,000 to 60,000 delta-chain clones, approximately 15% of which show up once; about 0.4% is in the top ten. What was sequenced was Vdelta1+ gamma-delta thymocytes from the thymus. The receptor source for this set is a girl under three years old who had congenital heart surgery. Each CDR3 is given with its conserved first and last residue. A D gene is named only where the DNA matches it firmly. Only part of the rows carry a size: once, few, many, or a class if the clone is expanded.

V	size	J	D	DNA	CDR3
TRDV1	NA	TRDJ1	NA	TGTGCTCTTGGGGAACTTAAGAAGGGGTACACCGATAAACTCATCTTT	CALGELKKGYTDKLIF
TRDV1	NA	TRDJ1	NA	TGTGCTCTTGGGGAAGATCCGCGCCTACGGGATAACGGGTACACCGATAAACTCATCTTT	CALGEDPRLRDNGYTDKLIF
TRDV1	NA	TRDJ1	TRDD3	TGTGCTCTTGGGGAATTCCACTGGGGGATACGCCGAGAAACCGATAAACTCATCTTT	CALGEFHWGIRRETDKLIF
TRDV1	NA	TRDJ1	NA	TGTGCTCTTGGGGACCCCTTGCCGGGGGACACCGATAAACTCATCTTT	CALGDPLPGDTDKLIF
TRDV1	few	TRDJ1	TRDD3	TGTGCTCTTGGGGAACATCGCCGGGGGATACAATCCGATAAACTCATCTTT	CALGEHRRGIQSDKLIF
TRAV29/DV5	NA	TRDJ1	NA	TGTGCAGCAAGCACTCCTAAGAAGGGGACTTGCCTTAGTTATAAACTCATCTTT	CAASTPKKGTCLSYKLIF
TRDV1	NA	TRDJ1	NA	TGTGCTCTTGGGGAACTTGGTGGGACCGATAAACTCATCTTT	CALGELGGTDKLIF
TRDV1	few	TRDJ1	TRDD3	TGTGCTCTTTGGAATCCTACGCGGTACTGGGGGCCCAACACCGATAAACTCATCTTT	CALWNPTRYWGPNTDKLIF
TRDV1	NA	TRDJ1	NA	TGTGCTCTTGGGGATTCACCGCTAAGTACTGGGTCTAAACTCATCTTT	CALGDSPLSTGSKLIF
TRDV1	NA	TRDJ1	TRDD3	TGTGCTCTTGGGAATCTACTAATGGGGGATGCGTGTACCGATAAACTCATCTTT	CALGNLLMGDACTDKLIF
TRDV2	few	TRDJ1	TRDD3	TGTGCCTGTGACACCTACCGTACTGGGGGACCTACTAGAGGACGGGCCGATAAACTCATCTTT	CACDTYRTGGPTRGRADKLIF
TRDV1	few	TRDJ1	NA	TGTGCTCTTGGGGAACTAAGTAGTCGACTCATCTTT	CALGELSSRLIF
TRDV1	NA	TRDJ1	TRDD3	TGTGCTCTTGGGGACCTGTTCCTAGGACCCTCTATTGGGGGATTCGGAACCGATAAACTCATCTTT	CALGDLFLGPSIGGFGTDKLIF
TRDV1	few	TRDJ1	NA	TGTGCTCTTGGGGAACTCCGTCCTATTTTTGCGCGGGCGGCCCACACCGATAAACTCATCTTT	CALGELRPIFARAAHTDKLIF
TRDV1	few	TRDJ1	NA	TGTGCTCTTGGGTCGGTCGGATACACCGATAAACTCATCTTT	CALGSVGYTDKLIF
TRDV1	few	TRDJ1	NA	TGTGCTCTTGGACTCAGGGAAAACCCCCCGTACGACACCGATAAACTCATCTTT	CALGLRENPPYDTDKLIF
TRDV1	few	TRDJ1	NA	TGTGCTCTTGGGGAGCCACATCAACTCTTTGTACTGGGACTCATCTTT	CALGEPHQLFVLGLIF
TRDV2	few	TRDJ1	NA	TGTGCCTTCATAGAAAGGATGTACACCGATAAACCCATCTTT	CAFIERMYTDKPIF
TRDV1	few	TRDJ1	TRDD3	TGTGCTCTTGGGGAACTTATTCCGGTGGGGACTGGGGGTCATTTATACACCGATAAACTCATCTTT	CALGELIPVGTGGHLYTDKLIF
TRDV2	few	TRDJ1	NA	TGTGCCTGTGACACATGCCTGGATTTCGAGTACACCGATAAACTCATCTTT	CACDTCLDFEYTDKLIF
TRDV1	few	TRDJ1	TRDD3	TGTGCTCTTGGGGAAGGTTTGGTGAGCGACTGGGGGGCCGGCACCGATAAACTCATCTTT	CALGEGLVSDWGAGTDKLIF
TRDV1	NA	TRDJ1	TRDD3	TGTGCTCTTGGGGTAGTTCCCCCAGTACTGGGGACGGGACTCATCTTT	CALGVVPPVLGTGLIF
TRDV1	few	TRDJ1	NA	TGTGCTCTTGGGAAGCTTCCTACTGCTGGGGGAGCCGGCAACACCGATAAACTCATCTTT	CALGKLPTAGGAGNTDKLIF
TRDV1	NA	TRDJ1	TRDD3	TGTGCTCTTGGGGAAAGGTCCGTCTGGGGGATAAGGGGGAAAATACTCATCTTT	CALGERSVWGIRGKILIF
TRDV1	NA	TRDJ1	TRDD2	TGTGCTCTTGGGGAAGGGGCTTCCTACGGTATCGGACTGTACACCGATAAACTCATCTTT	CALGEGASYGIGLYTDKLIF
TRDV1	NA	TRDJ1	TRDD3	TGTGCTCTTGGGGAACTACCCTTAAGTGGGGATACAGCGGGCGATAAACTCATCTTT	CALGELPLSGDTAGDKLIF
TRDV1	few	TRDJ1	NA	TGTGCTCTTGGGGCGGGGGGGACTATATCGTACACCGATAAACTCATCTTT	CALGAGGTISYTDKLIF
TRDV1	NA	TRDJ1	NA	TGTGCTCTTGGGGAAACGTGGATCAAGGTGGGGGATAAACTCATCTTT	CALGETWIKVGDKLIF
TRDV1	NA	TRDJ1	TRDD3	TGTGCTCTTGGGGAACTAGTTCAGGGGACCTCCCAGTACTGGGGGACGGTACTGTACACCGATAAACTCATCTTT	CALGELVQGTSQYWGTVLYTDKLIF
TRDV1	NA	TRDJ1	TRDD3	TGTGCTCTTGGGGAACTCTGCCCCCCGGGGATATACACCGATAAACTCATCTTT	CALGELCPPGIYTDKLIF
TRDV1	NA	TRDJ1	TRDD3	TGTGCTCTTGGGGAAACAAAGTTCTCTTCAGTACTGGGGGATACCCACACCGATAAACTCATCTTT	CALGETKFSSVLGDTHTDKLIF
TRDV1	NA	TRDJ1	NA	TGTGCTCTTGGGGAACGGTCTTCCCCATTACCTTCGATAGGACTCATCTTT	CALGERSSPLPSIGLIF
TRDV2	NA	TRDJ1	TRDD3	TGTGCCTGTGCTCCCTTCCTACGGGTCTGGGGGATACGGGACACCGATAAACTCATCTTT	CACAPFLRVWGIRDTDKLIF
TRDV1	few	TRDJ1	TRDD3	TGTGCTCTTGATGACCGTACTGGGGGGTACACCGATAAACTCATCTTT	CALDDRTGGYTDKLIF
TRDV1	few	TRDJ1	TRDD2	TGTGCTCTTGGGGCCCCGGCCTTCCTACGTTTTCCGGGGGTTGACACCGATAAACTCATCTTT	CALGAPAFLRFPGVDTDKLIF
TRDV1	few	TRDJ1	NA	TGTGCTCTTGGGAACCCAACTCCTACCCCTTGTATATACACCGATAAACTCATCTTT	CALGNPTPTPCIYTDKLIF
TRDV1	NA	TRDJ1	NA	TGTGCTCTTGGGGAGACTTCAGGCCTTCCTACGCTTCACTGGGGGATTAACACCGATAAACTCATCTTT	CALGETSGLPTLHWGINTDKLIF
TRDV3	few	TRDJ1	TRDD3	TGTGCCCCACGTATCCTCCCGCTCGGGCTGGGGGATACGCGAGAGGACGGCGATAAACTCATCTTT	CAPRILPLGLGDTREDGDKLIF
TRDV1	few	TRDJ1	TRDD3	TGTGCTCTAAACTTCCCTCCTCACTACTATCTGGGGGATACTGGTGGAACCGATAAACTCATCTTT	CALNFPPHYYLGDTGGTDKLIF
TRDV1	NA	TRDJ2	TRDD3	TGTGCTCTTGATACTTGGGGGGATACGGGTCAACCCGGGACAGCACAACTCTTCTTT	CALDTWGDTGQPGTAQLFF
TRDV1	few	TRDJ1	TRDD3	TGTGCTCTTGGGGAATTTCCCGGACTGGGGACCTACACCGATAAACTCATCTTT	CALGEFPGLGTYTDKLIF
TRDV1	NA	TRDJ1	TRDD3	TGTGCTCTTGGGGAAGCTGGACCGACTGGGGGATACGACTTCAAACTCATCTTT	CALGEAGPTGGYDFKLIF
TRDV1	few	TRDJ1	TRDD3	TGTGCTCTTGGCCTTTTCCCACAAAGGGGGATACTAAAAAACACCGATAAACTCATCTTT	CALGLFPQRGILKNTDKLIF
TRDV1	few	TRDJ1	TRDD3	TGTGCTCTTGGGGAGAGCACGGCCTGGGGGATACGTCGCACCGATAAACTCATCTTT	CALGESTAWGIRRTDKLIF
TRDV1	few	TRDJ1	TRDD3	TGTGCTCTTGGGGAACTGAGACTGGGGGCAAACACCGATAAACTCATCTTT	CALGELRLGANTDKLIF
TRDV1	few	TRDJ1	NA	TGTGCTCTTGGGCCCCCGTCATTCTGTTCTCTAAACCACCTTGTGGGGTACACCGATAAACTCATCTTT	CALGPPSFCSLNHLVGYTDKLIF
TRDV1	NA	TRDJ1	TRDD3	TGTGCTCTTGGGGAAAGCCCTTCTCTACTGGGGATGGGGGATAAACTCATCTTT	CALGESPSLLGMGDKLIF
TRDV1	few	TRDJ1	TRDD3	TGTGCTCTTGGGGAACCCAGGCCTCTTCTCCGGGGGATACGAAGCACCGATAAACTCATCTTT	CALGEPRPLLRGIRSTDKLIF
TRDV1	NA	TRDJ1	NA	TGTGCTCTTGGGAAGGGTTCCACCGATAAACTCATCTTT	CALGKGSTDKLIF
TRDV1	NA	TRDJ1	TRDD3	TGTGCTCTTGGGGCTCCGTCCCCCAAACTGGGGGATACGAAGAGGTACACCGATAAACTCATCTTT	CALGAPSPKLGDTKRYTDKLIF
TRDV1	NA	TRDJ1	TRDD3	TGTGCTCTTGGGGAAAACCCCCTCCGGGGATATTTTACCGATAAACTCATCTTT	CALGENPLRGYFTDKLIF
TRDV2	many	TRDJ3	NA	TGTGCCTGTGTTGGGGATTTCTCCTGGGACACCCGACAGATGTTTTTC	CACVGDFSWDTRQMFF